Presented here are 29 T cell receptor beta chains from one specimen sequenced in a study of T cell responses to AZD1222 COVID-19 vaccine. The data were produced by immunoSEQ multiplex PCR, yet TCRdb's version contains in-frame clones alone and is incomplete. The data contain under 150,000 clones, more than 85% of them singletons. The sample consisted of peripheral blood, taken 28 days after the second AZD1222 dose. The receptors derive from an adult who received the AZD1222 COVID-19 vaccine.

J is TRBJ1-1 and V is TRBV5-1; 7 positions agree with TRBD1. Germline V gives CDR1 SGHRS, CDR2 YFSETQ. V dropped 4 bases and J dropped 1; count of bases not matched to a gene: 1. The CDR3 covers 13 residues. The CDR3 sequence is CASSGTANTEAFF. The CDR3 coding sequence is TGCGCCAGCAGCGGGACAGCGAACACTGAAGCTTTCTTT.

The chain recombines TRBV7-2 with TRBJ1-6; D gene ambiguous. V was pared by 7 bases and J by 0 bases, with 16 bases between. CDR3 length: 17 residues. Germline V gene sequence: CDR1 SGHTA, CDR2 FQGNSA. Here the CDR3 reads CASTPPGPSSYNSPLHF. DNA for the CDR3: TGTGCCAGCACCCCCCCGGGCCCTAGCTCCTATAATTCACCCCTCCACTTT. Filled out from reference TRBV7-2 and TRBJ1-6, the complete variable domain reads GAGVSQSPSNKVTEKGKDVELRCDPISGHTALYWYRQSLGQGLEFLIYFQGNSAPDKSGLPSDRFSAERTGGSVSTLTIQRTQQEDSAVYLCASTPPGPSSYNSPLHFGNGTRLTVT.

The chain couples TRBV7-8 to TRBJ2-3; D might be TRBD1 (5 bases). Per germline, CDR1 SGHVS and CDR2 FQNEAQ. Between the trimmed V and J ends, which lost 1 base and 5 bases, there was a span of 19 bases. There are 17 residues in the CDR3. This CDR3 is CASSLGQGAVLGDTQYF. CDR3 in DNA: TGTGCCAGCAGCTTAGGGCAGGGTGCTGTTCTGGGAGATACGCAGTATTTT.

The chain couples TRBV19 to TRBJ1-4, with TRBD1 identical over 10 bases. The junction had 4 bases not matched to a gene; V was cut back by 4 bases and J by 5 bases. In germline, CDR1 is LNHDA, CDR2 SQIVND (reference sequence). The CDR3 has 15 residues. The CDR3 is CASSTPGQGNEKLFF. CDR3 in DNA: TGTGCCAGTAGTACCCCGGGACAGGGGAATGAAAAACTGTTTTTT.

The chain joins TRBV5-1 to TRBJ2-5, with D hard to call. CDR1 is SGHRS, CDR2 YFSETQ, per germline. The CDR3 length is 13 residues. Trimming removed 0 bases at V and 7 bases at J, with 10 bases between. CDR3: CASSLDGKGTQYF. In DNA, the CDR3 is TGCGCCAGCAGCTTGGACGGCAAGGGGACCCAGTACTTC.

In its sample, this clone was seen a few times. The chain recombines TRBV6-2 or TRBV6-3 with TRBJ1-1, with 9 bases fitting TRBD1. CDR1 is MNHEY, CDR2 SVGEGT, per germline. This CDR3 region has 15 residues. With 0 bases clipped from V and 4 bases from J, the junction kept 3 bases outside the gene matches. The CDR3 loop is CASSYSTGGITEAFF. In DNA, the CDR3 is TGTGCCAGCAGTTACTCGACAGGGGGTATCACTGAAGCTTTCTTT.

This clone was seen only once. This chain joins TRBV29-1 and TRBJ2-1; 10 bases align to TRBD2. With V trimmed by 6 bases and J by 6 bases, 5 bases remained unmatched. The CDR3 covers 13 residues. CDR1 is SQVTM, CDR2 ANQGSEA, per germline. CDR3 in DNA: TGCAGCGTGAGGGCTAGCGGGAGCAATGAGCAGTTCTTC. Its translation: CSVRASGSNEQFF.

This sequence joins TRBV7-2 and TRBJ1-4; D gene unclear. Germline V gene sequence: CDR1 SGHTA, CDR2 FQGNSA. Trimming left V 2 bases short and J 4 bases short, with 11 bases between. The CDR3 contains 15 residues. The CDR3 sequence: CASSLNGLVNEKLFF. The CDR3 bases are TGTGCCAGCAGCTTAAATGGGTTGGTTAATGAAAAACTGTTTTTT.

CDR3 in DNA: TGTGCCAGCAGCCCTCCCGGGGGTTACACTGAAGCTTTCTTT. Translating gives CASSPPGGYTEAFF. The gene calls are TRBV14 and TRBJ1-1; TRBD1 is a possible D gene (5 bases). CDR3 length: 14 amino acids. Germline CDR1 is SGHDN and CDR2 is FVKESK. The V and J ends lost 4 bases and 3 bases respectively, with 12 bases between them.

The chain joins TRBV5-1 to TRBJ2-1; the D call may be TRBD1 or TRBD2 (5 bases each). The germline gives CDR1 SGHRS, CDR2 YFSETQ. With 3 bases removed from V and 2 bases from J, the gap between germline ends came to 12 bases. The length of the CDR3 is 15 residues. The CDR3 loop is CASSYGTDTYNEQFF. CDR3 in DNA: TGCGCCAGCAGCTATGGGACCGACACCTACAATGAGCAGTTCTTC.

The chain recombines TRBV10-3 with TRBJ1-2, with D possibly matching TRBD1 (5 bases). There are 14 residues in the CDR3. Trimming stripped 0 bases from V and 1 base from J, with 6 bases between. Germline loops: CDR1 ENHRY, CDR2 SYGVKD. The chain's CDR3 is CAISESGVNYGYTF. CDR3 DNA sequence: TGTGCCATCAGTGAGTCAGGGGTTAACTATGGCTACACCTTC.

This chain joins TRBV7-9 and TRBJ2-1; no definite D call. This CDR3 has 12 residues. CDR1 and CDR2 from the germline V gene are SEHNR and FQNEAQ (reference sequence). V lost 4 bases and J lost 9, with 10 bases in between. The CDR3 DNA sequence: TGTGCCAGCAGCTCCCAGGACGTTGAGCAGTTCTTC. Its translation: CASSSQDVEQFF.

V and J are TRBV12-3 or TRBV12-4 and TRBJ1-4, with 8 bases lining up with TRBD1. The length of the CDR3 is 13 residues. Unmatched junction bases numbered 4, after V lost 6 bases and J lost 7 bases. The CDR3 DNA reads as TGTGCCAGCAGGCAGGGGGCGGGTGAAAAACTGTTTTTT. It is translated as CASRQGAGEKLFF.

This clone has only one observation. This rearrangement joins TRBV19 to TRBJ1-1; a weak D match, TRBD1 (5 bases). Deletions cut 1 base from V and 5 bases from J, with 17 bases between. Looked up from germline, CDR1 is LNHDA and CDR2 is SQIVND (reference sequence). The CDR3 is made up of 16 amino acids. DNA for the CDR3: TGTGCCAGTAGTATAGGGGACTCCTACTCGGGGACTGAAGCTTTCTTT. It yields the protein CASSIGDSYSGTEAFF.

The CDR3 protein is CASSILADSYNEQFF. The CDR3 nucleotides are TGTGCCAGCAGTATACTAGCGGATTCCTACAATGAGCAGTTCTTC. This chain connects TRBV9 to TRBJ2-1; TRBD2 matches at 8 bases. Germline CDR1 is SGDLS and CDR2 is YYNGEE. The V gene end was trimmed by 5 bases and the J gene end by 1 base; junction bases not matched to a gene: 5. This CDR3 region has 15 residues.

The chain uses TRBV5-1 and TRBJ1-3; weak D call: TRBD1 (6 bases). The CDR3 is 16 amino acids. Trimming shortened V by 0 bases and J by 3 bases, and 13 bases separated the two germline ends. Per germline, CDR1 SGHRS and CDR2 YFSETQ. The CDR3 region is CASSLAGGRYGNTIYF. The CDR3 coding sequence is TGCGCCAGCAGCTTGGCCGGGGGGCGTTATGGAAACACCATATATTTT.

The chain employs TRBV7-2 and TRBJ1-1, with D unclear. This CDR3 has 14 amino acids. Trimming cost V 1 base and J 3 bases, with 9 bases left between them. Germline V gene lookup returns CDR1 SGHTA and CDR2 FQGNSA. CDR3 protein: CASSLVTDYTEAFF. CDR3 in DNA: TGTGCCAGCAGCTTAGTAACAGATTACACTGAAGCTTTCTTT. Based on the CDR3 plus reference TRBV7-2 and TRBJ1-1, the full variable domain is GAGVSQSPSNKVTEKGKDVELRCDPISGHTALYWYRQSLGQGLEFLIYFQGNSAPDKSGLPSDRFSAERTGGSVSTLTIQRTQQEDSAVYLCASSLVTDYTEAFFGQGTRLTVV.

A word on this clone: Additional DNA sequences in this sample encode the identical CDR3. The chain employs TRBV27 and TRBJ2-2; D is uncertain. V lost 3 bases, J lost 5 bases, and 4 bases lay in between. CDR1 is MNHEY and CDR2 is SMNVEV in the germline V gene (reference sequence). The CDR3 is 12 residues long. CDR3 sequence: CASSFGTGELFF. DNA of the CDR3: TGTGCCAGCAGTTTCGGAACCGGGGAGCTGTTTTTT.

The chain couples TRBV10-3 to TRBJ1-5, with 9 bases identical to TRBD1. Germline CDR1 is ENHRY and CDR2 is SYGVKD. After removal of 8 bases from V and 2 bases from J, the junction contained 7 bases not matched to a gene. The CDR3 runs to 15 residues. CDR3 nucleotides: TGTGCCATCCCCGGGCGGACAGGGGGCAATCAGCCCCAGCATTTT. The encoded protein is CAIPGRTGGNQPQHF.

This rearrangement joins TRBV11-3 to TRBJ1-2; D perhaps matches TRBD1 (6 bases). This CDR3 spans 16 amino acids. V lost 1 base, J lost 4 bases, and 16 bases lay in between. Per the germline V gene, CDR1 is SGHNT and CDR2 is YENEEA. The CDR3 region has the DNA TGTGCCAGCAGCTTAGGTCACCGGGGGGCTTCCTATGGCTACACCTTC. The encoded protein is CASSLGHRGASYGYTF.

This clone came up once. V is TRBV29-1 and J is TRBJ1-5; D possibly corresponds to TRBD1 (5 bases). With 0 bases removed from V and 5 bases from J, the gap between germline ends came to 11 bases. The germline CDR1 and CDR2 sequences are SQVTM and ANQGSEA. CDR3 length: 14 amino acids. The CDR3 loop reads CSVEDGGSDQPQHF. CDR3 nucleotides: TGCAGCGTTGAAGATGGGGGTTCCGATCAGCCCCAGCATTTT.

The chain has TRBV5-1 and TRBJ2-3; the D gene is possibly TRBD1 (6 bases). The germline gives CDR1 SGHRS, CDR2 YFSETQ. The CDR3 extends over 14 amino acids. The V end was cut by 4 bases, the J end by 0 bases, with 9 bases between. The CDR3 loop reads CASSQGRSTDTQYF. The CDR3, as DNA: TGCGCCAGCAGCCAGGGGCGGAGCACAGATACGCAGTATTTT.

The chain links TRBV30 to TRBJ2-7; no firm D call. Trimming shortened V by 2 bases and J by 1 base, and 9 bases separated the two germline ends. The CDR3 contains 13 residues. CDR1 is GTSNPN and CDR2 is SVGIG in the germline V gene (reference sequence). DNA of the CDR3: TGTGCCTGGAGTAGGAAACAGTCCTACGAGCAGTACGTC. Translation: CAWSRKQSYEQYV.

This clone was recorded only once. The chain couples TRBV19 to TRBJ1-6; 8 nucleotides match TRBD1. Germline V CDR1 and CDR2: LNHDA, SQIVND (reference sequence). This CDR3 comprises 16 residues. The trim removed 6 bases at V and 0 bases at J, leaving 4 bases unmatched. DNA for the CDR3: TGTGCCAGTAGATACAGGGGGTTCTCCTATAATTCACCCCTCCACTTT. Its translation: CASRYRGFSYNSPLHF.

This sequence joins TRBV3-1 (or the pseudogene TRBV3-2) and TRBJ1-4; D is ambiguous. The CDR3 covers 15 residues. The germline V and J ends were trimmed by 4 bases and 5 bases, with 14 bases remaining between them. Germline V gene sequence: CDR1 LGHDT, CDR2 YNNKEL (reference sequence). The chain's CDR3 is CASSLTTDGNEKLFF. Written as DNA, the CDR3 is TGTGCCAGCAGCCTAACAACGGACGGGAATGAAAAACTGTTTTTT.

CDR3 nucleotides: TGTGCCAGCTCACCACCGGGGGGCGCGGAGGAGCAGTACGTC. Amino acids: CASSPPGGAEEQYV. The rearrangement uses TRBV18 and TRBJ2-7; D assignment may be TRBD1 or TRBD2 (6 bases each). With 0 bases removed from V and 7 bases from J, the gap between germline ends came to 13 bases. The CDR3 consists of 14 residues. Germline CDR1 KGHSH, CDR2 LQKENI.

This clone was counted once. Mismatch with germline at one junction end may stem from a read error. This chain joins TRBV9 and TRBJ1-1; D may be TRBD1 (6 bases). There are 13 residues in the CDR3. CDR1 is SGDLS and CDR2 is YYNGEE in the germline V gene. The CDR3 DNA reads as TGTGCCAGCAGCGTAGAGTGGGACACTCAAGCTTTCTTT. This gives the protein CASSVEWDTQAFF.

The chain employs TRBV6-5 and TRBJ2-7, with D tentatively TRBD2 (6 bases). The germline CDR1 and CDR2 sequences are MNHEY and SVGAGI. The CDR3 spans 14 residues. V was cut by 2 bases and J by 3 bases, with 11 bases left in between. Here the CDR3 reads CASSYEGGNYEQYV. The CDR3 DNA follows: TGTGCCAGCAGTTACGAAGGAGGGAACTACGAGCAGTACGTC.

This chain connects TRBV12-3 or TRBV12-4 to TRBJ1-1, with unresolved D. Deletions cut 6 bases from V and 5 bases from J, with 13 bases between. This CDR3 has 13 amino acids. The CDR3 spells CASRGSSRTEAFF. Here the CDR3 DNA reads TGTGCCAGCAGGGGTAGTTCTAGGACTGAAGCTTTCTTT.